This T cell receptor beta chain came from a study of beta chain features in type 1 diabetes. About the study: The patient and healthy donor groups were comparable for age, gender and cell yields.

Reverse transcribing all isolated RNA meant expressed TCRB transcripts were sequenced. This table comes from immunoSEQ multiplex PCR, and its TCRdb copy is limited to in-frame clones, with some not included. The repertoire includes 450,000 to 600,000 clones, around 30% of them detected once, and 0.05% to 0.07% sits in the top ten. Germline CDR1 and CDR2: GTSNPN and SVGIG (reference sequence). With 0 bases clipped from V and 8 bases from J, the junction kept 2 bases outside the gene matches. The CDR3 length is 12 residues. The receptor was isolated from a man aged 18 to 30 in good health. Sequencing was performed on naive CD4+ T cells from blood. The rearrangement uses TRBV30 and TRBJ1-1; 8 positions agree with TRBD1. In DNA form, the CDR3 reads TGTGCCTGGAGTGTAGGGGACAGGGAAGCTTTCTTT. Its protein is CAWSVGDREAFF.